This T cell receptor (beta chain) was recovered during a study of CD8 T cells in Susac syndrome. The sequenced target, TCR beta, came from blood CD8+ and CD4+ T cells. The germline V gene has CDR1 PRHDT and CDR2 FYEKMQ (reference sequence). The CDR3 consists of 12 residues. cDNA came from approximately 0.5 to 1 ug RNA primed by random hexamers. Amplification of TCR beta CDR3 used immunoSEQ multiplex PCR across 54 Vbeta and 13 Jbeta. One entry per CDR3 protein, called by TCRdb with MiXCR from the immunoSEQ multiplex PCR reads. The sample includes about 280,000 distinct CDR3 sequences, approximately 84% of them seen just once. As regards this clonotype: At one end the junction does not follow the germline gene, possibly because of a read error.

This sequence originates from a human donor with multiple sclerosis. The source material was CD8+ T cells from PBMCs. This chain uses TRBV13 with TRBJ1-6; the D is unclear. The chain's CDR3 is CASSSHNSPLHF. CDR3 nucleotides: TGTGCCAGCAGCTCCCATAATTCACCCCTCCACTTT.